The rows below give T cell receptor beta chains drawn from one sample of a study of cytomegalovirus exposure and HLA in healthy donors. Profiling relied on immunoSEQ multiplex PCR, and the TCRdb table lists in-frame clones only, not all of them. The sample comprises over 150,000 clones, 80% of which are singletons, and roughly 1.2% rests with the top ten. Sample: PBMCs. Receptors originate from a woman in her fifties or sixties in good health and CMV-seronegative. CDR3s include the opening cysteine and the closing phenylalanine or tryptophan. Fields, in order: V gene, CDR3 length, D gene, CDR3 protein. The D gene is left open where the match is weak.

TRBV10-3,16,TRBD1,CAIKGVPGQRNTEAFF
TRBV10-3,20,TRBD2,CAISGSGRTHYSTSYNEQFF
TRBV28,13,TRBD1,CASFQGAPDTQYF
TRBV28,16,TRBD1,CASTVPGQGKAHGYTF
TRBV30,18,.,CASGESVLPVDAGEKLFF
TRBV19,16,TRBD2,CASKGLAGRRYNEQFF
TRBV28,13,TRBD2,CASSLIYSGGVDF
TRBV6-6,16,TRBD1,CASSVGDRTFQETQYF
TRBV5-6,15,TRBD1,CASSLLEGARIGYTF
TRBV6-1,16,TRBD1,CASSEPGQGYLYGYTF
TRBV6-6,16,TRBD1,CASSPTRTGPTDTQYF
TRBV7-9,16,TRBD1,CASSLAFGTATYEQYF
TRBV18,15,.,CASSRERQQGQPQHF
TRBV5-4,15,TRBD1,CASSTTGGTNTEAFF
TRBV29-1,11,.,CSVGKTGEQYF
TRBV15,14,.,CATSRVDLDYGYTF
TRBV28,14,.,CASNRAYSNQPQHF
TRBV28,14,.,CASSRGGGTDTQYF
TRBV5-4,15,TRBD1,CASSPGQLRNYGYTF
TRBV6-6,13,.,CAIKISGGGGYTF
TRBV4-3,16,TRBD1,CASSRFTGERPYEQYF
TRBV27,16,TRBD1,CASNAPGQGSYNEQFF
TRBV11-2,15,.,CASQGNFLPSFEQYF
TRBV18,15,.,CASSATGDGNQPQHF
TRBV2,15,.,CASIWDKDNTGELFF
TRBV7-9,16,.,CASSLMAGSYQETQYF
TRBV19,14,TRBD1,CASRATGGAYEQYF
TRBV7-2,14,.,CASSLGTHTGELFF
TRBV18,12,.,CASSEGVQPQHF
TRBV9,16,TRBD2,CASSVGTSGRVFEQFF
TRBV28,13,TRBD1,CASSRQGKNIQYF
TRBV28,14,TRBD1,CASGDRGRWTEAFF
TRBV10-3,14,.,CAISETGQNQPQHF
TRBV28,14,.,CARQEEISNQPQHF
TRBV5-1,15,.,CASSLAGSSYNEQFF
TRBV27,14,.,CASSLAGPNTEAFF
TRBV5-1,16,TRBD1,CASSLASTGGDEKLFF
TRBV6-6,14,.,CASSYSSQGSPLHF
TRBV25-1,15,.,CASSLTGSSYNEQFF
TRBV11-3,12,.,CASSFGENEAFF
TRBV5-1,16,.,CASSYLPGIDYNEQFF
TRBV15,14,.,CATSRDRQDYGYTF
TRBV10-3,13,.,CAISEYGLETQYF
TRBV9,17,.,CASSVEVSGRANSPLHF
TRBV6-1,14,.,CASILAGGPQVAFF
TRBV5-1,16,TRBD1,CASSPQPGQSTGELFF
TRBV6-5,15,.,CASRPPNVGRYEQYF
TRBV5-1,15,.,CASSLLTGQYNEQFF
TRBV5-1,15,.,CASSLGGTALEKLFF
TRBV30,16,TRBD2,CAWTQTSGRGYYEQYF
TRBV18,16,.,CASSHMGGTGANVLTF
TRBV18,13,.,CASSPNEDTEAFF
TRBV29-1,13,.,CSVQGHWEGTQYF